This record looks at one T cell receptor beta chain sequence and its context. Libraries were prepared by immunoSEQ multiplex PCR; TCRdb keeps only in-frame clonotypes and omits some of them. The data show 71,000 or so clones, just over 90% seen once. Trimming stripped 2 bases from V and 0 bases from J, with 9 bases between. Germline values: CDR1 SGHRS, CDR2 YFSETQ. The CDR3 spans 15 residues. This entry belongs to a study of T cell changes during pregnancy in multiple sclerosis. The TCR comes from a female donor with multiple sclerosis, enrolled in a pregnancy study. The chain links TRBV5-1 to TRBJ1-5, with D possibly being TRBD1 (5 bases). The specimen was peripheral blood, collected in the third trimester of pregnancy. The CDR3 sequence: CASSFSGDSNQPQHF. In DNA, the CDR3 is TGCGCCAGCAGCTTCTCGGGGGATAGCAATCAGCCCCAGCATTTT.